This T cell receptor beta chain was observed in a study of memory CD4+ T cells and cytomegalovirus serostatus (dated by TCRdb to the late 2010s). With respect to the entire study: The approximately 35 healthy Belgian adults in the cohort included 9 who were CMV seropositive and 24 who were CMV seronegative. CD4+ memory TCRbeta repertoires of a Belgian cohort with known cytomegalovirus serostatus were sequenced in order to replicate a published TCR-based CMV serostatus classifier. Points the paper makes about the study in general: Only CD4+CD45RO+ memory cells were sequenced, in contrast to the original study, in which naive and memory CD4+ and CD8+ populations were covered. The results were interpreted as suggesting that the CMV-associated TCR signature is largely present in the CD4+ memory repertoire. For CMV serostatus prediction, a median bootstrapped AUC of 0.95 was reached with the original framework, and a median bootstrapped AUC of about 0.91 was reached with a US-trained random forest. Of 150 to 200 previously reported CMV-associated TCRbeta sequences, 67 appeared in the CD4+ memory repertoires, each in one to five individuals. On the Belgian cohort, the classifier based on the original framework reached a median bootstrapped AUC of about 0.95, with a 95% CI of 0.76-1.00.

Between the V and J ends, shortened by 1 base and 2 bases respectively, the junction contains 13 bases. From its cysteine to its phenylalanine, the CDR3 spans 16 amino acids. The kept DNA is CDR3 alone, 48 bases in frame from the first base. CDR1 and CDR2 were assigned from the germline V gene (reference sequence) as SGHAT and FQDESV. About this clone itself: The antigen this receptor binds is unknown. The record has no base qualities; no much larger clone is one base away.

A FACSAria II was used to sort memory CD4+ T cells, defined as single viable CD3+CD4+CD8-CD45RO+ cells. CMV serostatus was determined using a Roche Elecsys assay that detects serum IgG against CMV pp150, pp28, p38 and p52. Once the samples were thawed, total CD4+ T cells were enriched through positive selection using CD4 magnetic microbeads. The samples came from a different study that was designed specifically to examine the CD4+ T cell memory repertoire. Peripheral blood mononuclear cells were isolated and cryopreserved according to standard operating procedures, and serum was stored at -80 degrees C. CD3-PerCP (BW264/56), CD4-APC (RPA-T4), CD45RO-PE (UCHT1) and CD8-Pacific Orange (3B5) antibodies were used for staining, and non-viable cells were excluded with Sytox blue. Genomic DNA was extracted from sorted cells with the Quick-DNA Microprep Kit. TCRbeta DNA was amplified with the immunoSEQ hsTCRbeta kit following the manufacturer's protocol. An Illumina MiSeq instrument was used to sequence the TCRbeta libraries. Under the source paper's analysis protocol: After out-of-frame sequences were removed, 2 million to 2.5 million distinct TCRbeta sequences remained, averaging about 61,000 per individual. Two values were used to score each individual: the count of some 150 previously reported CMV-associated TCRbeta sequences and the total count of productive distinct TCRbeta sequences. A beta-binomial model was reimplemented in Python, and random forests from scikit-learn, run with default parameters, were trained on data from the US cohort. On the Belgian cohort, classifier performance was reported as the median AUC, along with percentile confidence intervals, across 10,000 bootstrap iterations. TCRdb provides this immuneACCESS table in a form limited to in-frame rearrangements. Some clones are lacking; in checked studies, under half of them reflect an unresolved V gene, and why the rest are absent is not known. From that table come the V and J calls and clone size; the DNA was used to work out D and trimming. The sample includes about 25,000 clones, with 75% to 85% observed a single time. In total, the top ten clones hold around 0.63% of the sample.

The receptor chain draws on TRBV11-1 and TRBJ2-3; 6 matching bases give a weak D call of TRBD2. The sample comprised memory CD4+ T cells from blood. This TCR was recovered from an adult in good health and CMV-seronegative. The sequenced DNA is TGTGCCAGCAGCTTAGTCGGGGGTTCCCCCACAGATACGCAGTATTTT. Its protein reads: CASSLVGGSPTDTQYF.